The TCR beta chain under discussion was sequenced for a study of T-cell reconstitution after alpha-beta-depleted transplantation in children. Germline V gene sequence: CDR1 SGHTA, CDR2 FQGNSA. V lost 1 base to trimming and J lost 5 bases, with 14 bases between them. CDR3 length: 15 amino acids. The library targeted TCRbeta and was prepared with unique molecular identifiers. TCRdb called the PCR reads again in MiXCR, with one record for every CDR3 protein. The data contain 420,000 or so distinct CDR3 sequences, approximately 10% of them seen just once; the ten biggest clones take up about 5%. This clonotype was sampled from a human donor who donated a stem cell graft to a child with acute myeloid leukemia. The V gene is TRBV7-2, the J gene TRBJ2-5; perhaps D is TRBD1 or TRBD2 (6 bases each). The specimen was PBMCs from the stem cell graft donor, collected from the stem cell graft. CDR3 in DNA: TGTGCCAGCAGCTTAGGGGGGGCCGGTCGCGAGACCCAGTACTTC. The encoded protein is CASSLGGAGRETQYF.